The rows below give T cell receptor beta chains drawn from one sample of a study of human T cells and chemical hapten exposure. Using its own MiXCR run on the RACE reads, TCRdb lists one record per CDR3 protein. The repertoire holds 75,000 to 100,000 distinct CDR3 sequences, 9.5% to 15% seen once, with roughly 2% in the top ten. The starting material was whole blood, obtained in connection with sensitization to the hapten diphenylcyclopropenone (DPC). The origin of the receptors is a woman in her thirties or forties with alopecia areata. Some clones in this sample may be carry-over from other donors' samples. Both conserved end residues are trimmed from each CDR3.

J gene | V gene | CDR3 length | CDR3 protein
TRBJ1-2 | TRBV20-1 | 12 | SARRGQLLDGYT
TRBJ2-5 | TRBV6-1 | 11 | ASNLYTKETQY
TRBJ2-5 | TRBV25-1 | 13 | ASLSAPGGRETQY
TRBJ1-1 | TRBV5-1 | 14 | ASSLGRGLGSTEAF
TRBJ2-5 | TRBV12-3/TRBV12-4 | 12 | ASSLQETQETQY
TRBJ2-5 | TRBV11-2 | 14 | ASILLGGGAGETQY
TRBJ2-7 | TRBV7-7 | 11 | ASSLAPVSEQY
TRBJ2-1 | TRBV27 | 13 | ASRRTSGSFNEQF
TRBJ2-2 | TRBV3-1 | 13 | ASSRGLANTGELF
TRBJ1-5 | TRBV19 | 12 | ASSIGGSNQPQH
TRBJ2-3 | TRBV11-2 | 14 | ASSLYGQGSTDTQY
TRBJ2-3 | TRBV7-2 | 13 | ASSFSYLSTDTQY
TRBJ2-1 | TRBV30 | 12 | AWRPPGLAFEQF
TRBJ2-7 | TRBV28 | 12 | ASSGLAGDREQY
TRBJ2-5 | TRBV29-1 | 10 | SVRPGQETQY
TRBJ2-6 | TRBV2 | 15 | ASRTPQGASGANVLT
TRBJ2-1 | TRBV7-7 | 11 | ASSLGSRHEQF
TRBJ2-1 | TRBV11-2 | 12 | ASSLGGAYNEQF
TRBJ2-3 | TRBV9 | 14 | ASSADGTLGKDTQY
TRBJ1-3 | TRBV6-5 | 13 | ASTREGFSGNTIY
TRBJ2-1 | TRBV2 | 11 | ASSEGRGHEQF
TRBJ2-1 | TRBV4-1 | 14 | ASSSSVQGRAGEQF
TRBJ1-4 | TRBV29-1 | 12 | SVEDPRDNEKLF
TRBJ2-3 | TRBV27 | 13 | ASTRQTTGADTQY
TRBJ2-1 | TRBV28 | 14 | ASSSPTSGPYNEQF
TRBJ2-1 | TRBV11-2 | 11 | ASSTTGGSEQF
TRBJ2-2 | TRBV12-3/TRBV12-4 | 14 | ASSPLAGAGTGELF
TRBJ2-1 | TRBV12-2 | 15 | ASRSSRRVEVGDEQF